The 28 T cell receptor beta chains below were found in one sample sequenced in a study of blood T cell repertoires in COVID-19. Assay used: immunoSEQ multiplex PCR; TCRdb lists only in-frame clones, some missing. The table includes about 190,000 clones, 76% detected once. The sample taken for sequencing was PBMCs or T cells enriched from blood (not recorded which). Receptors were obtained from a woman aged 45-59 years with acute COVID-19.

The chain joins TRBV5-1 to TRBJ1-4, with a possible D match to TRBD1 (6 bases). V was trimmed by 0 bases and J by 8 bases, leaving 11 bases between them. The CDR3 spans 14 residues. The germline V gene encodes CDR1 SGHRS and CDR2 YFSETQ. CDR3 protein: CASSLGDIKEKLFF. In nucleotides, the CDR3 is TGCGCCAGCAGCTTGGGGGACATCAAGGAAAAACTGTTTTTT.

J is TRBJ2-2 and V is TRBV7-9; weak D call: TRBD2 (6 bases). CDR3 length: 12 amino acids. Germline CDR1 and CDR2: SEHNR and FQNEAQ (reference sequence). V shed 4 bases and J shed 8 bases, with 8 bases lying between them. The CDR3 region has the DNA TGTGCCAGCAGCTCCCTAGCGGGGGAGCTGTTTTTT. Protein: CASSSLAGELFF.

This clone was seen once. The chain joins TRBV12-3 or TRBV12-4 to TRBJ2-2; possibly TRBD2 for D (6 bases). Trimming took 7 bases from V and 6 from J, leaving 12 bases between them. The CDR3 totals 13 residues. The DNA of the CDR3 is TGTGCCAGCAAATCGGAGGGGTCCGGGGAGCTGTTTTTT. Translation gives CASKSEGSGELFF.

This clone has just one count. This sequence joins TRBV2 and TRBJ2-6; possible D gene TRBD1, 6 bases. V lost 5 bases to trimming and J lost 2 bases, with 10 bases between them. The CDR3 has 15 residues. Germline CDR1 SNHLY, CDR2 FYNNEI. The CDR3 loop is CASSRRTAGANVLTF. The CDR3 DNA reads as TGTGCCAGCAGTAGGAGGACAGCTGGGGCCAACGTCCTGACTTTC.

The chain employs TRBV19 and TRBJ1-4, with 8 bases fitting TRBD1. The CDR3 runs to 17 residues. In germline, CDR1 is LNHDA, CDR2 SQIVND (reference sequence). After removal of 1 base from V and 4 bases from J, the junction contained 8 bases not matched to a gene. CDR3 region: CASSIATGTGFNEKLFF. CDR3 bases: TGTGCCAGTAGTATAGCCACCGGGACAGGATTTAATGAAAAACTGTTTTTT.

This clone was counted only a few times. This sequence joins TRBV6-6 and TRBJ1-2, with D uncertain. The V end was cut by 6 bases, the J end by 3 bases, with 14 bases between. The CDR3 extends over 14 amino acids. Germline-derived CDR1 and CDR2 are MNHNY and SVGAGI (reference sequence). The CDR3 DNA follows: TGTGCCAGCAGCCTGGCAGGCCAGGACTATGGCTACACCTTC. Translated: CASSLAGQDYGYTF.

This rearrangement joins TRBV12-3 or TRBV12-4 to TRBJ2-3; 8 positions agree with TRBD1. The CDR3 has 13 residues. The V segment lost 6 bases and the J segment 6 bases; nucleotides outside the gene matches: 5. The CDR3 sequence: CASSPDRADTQYF. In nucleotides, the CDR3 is TGTGCCAGCAGCCCGGACAGGGCCGATACGCAGTATTTT.

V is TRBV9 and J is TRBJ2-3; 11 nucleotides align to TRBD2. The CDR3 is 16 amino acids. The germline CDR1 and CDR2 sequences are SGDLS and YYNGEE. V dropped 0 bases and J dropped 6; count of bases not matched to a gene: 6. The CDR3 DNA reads TGTGCCAGCAGCGTAGTGGCTAGCGGGGGGCAGGATACGCAGTATTTT. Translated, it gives CASSVVASGGQDTQYF.

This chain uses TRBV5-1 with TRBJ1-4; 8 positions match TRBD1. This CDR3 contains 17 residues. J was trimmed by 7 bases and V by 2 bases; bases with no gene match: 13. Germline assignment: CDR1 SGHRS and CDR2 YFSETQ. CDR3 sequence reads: CASSFGQGRGVGEKLFF. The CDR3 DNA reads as TGCGCCAGCAGCTTTGGACAGGGTAGAGGAGTAGGTGAAAAACTGTTTTTT.

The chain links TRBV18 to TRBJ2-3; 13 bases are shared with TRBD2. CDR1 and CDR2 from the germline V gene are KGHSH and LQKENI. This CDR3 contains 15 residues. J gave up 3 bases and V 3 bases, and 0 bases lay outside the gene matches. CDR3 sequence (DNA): TGTGCCAGCTCACCGGGACTAGCGGGGACAGATACGCAGTATTTT. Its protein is CASSPGLAGTDTQYF.

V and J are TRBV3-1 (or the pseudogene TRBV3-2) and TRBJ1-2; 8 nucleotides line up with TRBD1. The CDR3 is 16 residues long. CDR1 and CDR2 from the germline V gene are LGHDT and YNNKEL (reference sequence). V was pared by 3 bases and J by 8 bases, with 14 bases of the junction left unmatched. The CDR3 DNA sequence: TGTGCCAGCAGCCACCCGCCCACAGGGGGGGATCGGGGCTACACCTTC. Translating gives CASSHPPTGGDRGYTF.

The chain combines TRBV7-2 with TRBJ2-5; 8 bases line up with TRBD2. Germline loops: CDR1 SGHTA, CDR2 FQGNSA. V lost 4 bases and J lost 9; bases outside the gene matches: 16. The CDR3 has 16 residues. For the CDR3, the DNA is TGTGCCAGCAGCTCAAGGACTAGCCCGATTAGGGGGGCCCAGTACTTC. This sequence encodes CASSSRTSPIRGAQYF.

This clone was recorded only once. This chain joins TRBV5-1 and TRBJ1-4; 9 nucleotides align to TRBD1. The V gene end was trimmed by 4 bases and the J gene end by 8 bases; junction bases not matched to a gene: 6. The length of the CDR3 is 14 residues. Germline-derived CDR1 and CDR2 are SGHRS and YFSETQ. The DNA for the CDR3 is TGCGCCAGCAGCCTGGACAGGGGCGGAGAAAAACTGTTTTTT. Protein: CASSLDRGGEKLFF.

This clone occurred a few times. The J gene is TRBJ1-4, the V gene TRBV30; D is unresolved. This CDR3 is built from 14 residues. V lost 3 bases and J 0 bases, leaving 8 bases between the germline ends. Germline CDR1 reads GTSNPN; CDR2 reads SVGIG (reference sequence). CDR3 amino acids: CAWSSGTTNEKLFF. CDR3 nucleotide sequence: TGTGCCTGGAGCTCAGGTACAACTAATGAAAAACTGTTTTTT.

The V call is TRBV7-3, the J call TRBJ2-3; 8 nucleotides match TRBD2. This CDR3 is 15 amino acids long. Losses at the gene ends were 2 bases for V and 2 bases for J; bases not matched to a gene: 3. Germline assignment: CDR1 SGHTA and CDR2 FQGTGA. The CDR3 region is CASSLQAGVTDTQYF. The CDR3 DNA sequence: TGTGCCAGCAGCTTACAAGCGGGGGTCACAGATACGCAGTATTTT.

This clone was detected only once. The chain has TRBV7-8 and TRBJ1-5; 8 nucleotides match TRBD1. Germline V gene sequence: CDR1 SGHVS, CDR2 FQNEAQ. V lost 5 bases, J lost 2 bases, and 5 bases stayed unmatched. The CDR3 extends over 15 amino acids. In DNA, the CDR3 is TGTGCCAGCAGCCCAGGGGGCAATGGCAATCAGCCCCAGCATTTT. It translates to CASSPGGNGNQPQHF.

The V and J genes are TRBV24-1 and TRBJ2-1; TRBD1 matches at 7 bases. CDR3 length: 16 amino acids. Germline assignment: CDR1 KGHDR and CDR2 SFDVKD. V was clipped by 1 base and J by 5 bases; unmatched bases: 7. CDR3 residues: CATSDFGTGENNEQFF. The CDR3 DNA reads TGTGCCACCAGTGATTTCGGCACAGGGGAGAACAATGAGCAGTTCTTC.

The CDR3 loop is CASSHTVGLADSGANVLTF. Written as DNA, the CDR3 is TGTGCCAGCAGCCATACCGTGGGACTAGCGGACTCTGGGGCCAACGTCCTGACTTTC. The chain employs TRBV7-9 and TRBJ2-6; 11 bases align to TRBD2. CDR1 is SEHNR, CDR2 FQNEAQ, per germline (reference sequence). After removal of 5 bases from V and 0 bases from J, the junction contained 9 bases not matched to a gene. CDR3 length: 19 residues. Using reference TRBV7-9 and TRBJ2-6 for the parts outside the CDR3, the full variable domain is DTGVSQNPRHKITKRGQNVTFRCDPISEHNRLYWYRQTLGQGPEFLTYFQNEAQLEKSRLLSDRFSAERPKGSFSTLEIQRTEQGDSAMYLCASSHTVGLADSGANVLTFGAGSRLTVL.

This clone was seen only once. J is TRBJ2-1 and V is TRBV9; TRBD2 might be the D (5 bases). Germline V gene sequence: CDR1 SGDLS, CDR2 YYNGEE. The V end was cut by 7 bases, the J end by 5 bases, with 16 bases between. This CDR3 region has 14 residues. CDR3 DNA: TGTGCCAGCCGTCCGGGGTGGGGTCACAATGAGCAGTTCTTC. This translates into CASRPGWGHNEQFF.

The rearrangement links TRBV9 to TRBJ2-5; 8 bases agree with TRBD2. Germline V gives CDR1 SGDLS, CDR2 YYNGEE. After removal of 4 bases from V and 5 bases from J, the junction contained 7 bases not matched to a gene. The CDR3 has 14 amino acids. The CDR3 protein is CASSSRGGHETQYF. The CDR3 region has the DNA TGTGCCAGCAGCTCTCGGGGGGGGCACGAGACCCAGTACTTC.

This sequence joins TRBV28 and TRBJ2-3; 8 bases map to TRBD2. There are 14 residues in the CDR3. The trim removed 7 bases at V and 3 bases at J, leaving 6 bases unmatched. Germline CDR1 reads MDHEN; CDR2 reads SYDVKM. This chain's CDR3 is CASIFGGGTDTQYF. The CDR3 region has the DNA TGTGCCAGCATTTTCGGGGGGGGTACAGATACGCAGTATTTT.

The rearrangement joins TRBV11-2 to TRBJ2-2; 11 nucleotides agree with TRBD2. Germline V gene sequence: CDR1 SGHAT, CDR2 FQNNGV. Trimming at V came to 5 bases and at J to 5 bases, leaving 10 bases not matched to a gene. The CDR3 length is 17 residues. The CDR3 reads CASSPGLAGGGTGELFF. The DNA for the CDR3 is TGTGCCAGCAGCCCCGGATTAGCGGGGGGGGGAACCGGGGAGCTGTTTTTT.

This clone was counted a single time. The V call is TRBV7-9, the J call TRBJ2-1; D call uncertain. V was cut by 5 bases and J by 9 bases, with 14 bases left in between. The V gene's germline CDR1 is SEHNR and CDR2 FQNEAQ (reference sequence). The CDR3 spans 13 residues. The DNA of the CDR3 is TGTGCCAGCAGCCAAGTCCGAGGCGGTGAGCAGTTCTTC. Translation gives CASSQVRGGEQFF.

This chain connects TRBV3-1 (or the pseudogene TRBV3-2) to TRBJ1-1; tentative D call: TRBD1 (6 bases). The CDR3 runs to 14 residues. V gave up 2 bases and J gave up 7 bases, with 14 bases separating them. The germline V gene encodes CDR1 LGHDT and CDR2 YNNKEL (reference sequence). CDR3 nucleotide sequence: TGTGCCAGCAGCCAAATGGGGGGGCAGGGTGAAGCTTTCTTT. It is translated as CASSQMGGQGEAFF.

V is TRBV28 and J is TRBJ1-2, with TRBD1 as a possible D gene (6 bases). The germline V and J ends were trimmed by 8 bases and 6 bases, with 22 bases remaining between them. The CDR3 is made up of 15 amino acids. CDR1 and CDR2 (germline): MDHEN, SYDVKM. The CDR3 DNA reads TGTGCCAGCCTCTCTCCTTGGGGGGGCGAGGATGGCTACACCTTC. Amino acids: CASLSPWGGEDGYTF.

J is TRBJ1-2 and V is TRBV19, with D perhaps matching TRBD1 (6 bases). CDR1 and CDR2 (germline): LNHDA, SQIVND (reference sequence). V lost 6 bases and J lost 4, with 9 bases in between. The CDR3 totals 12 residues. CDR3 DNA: TGTGCCAGTAGCGGACAGATCTATGGCTACACCTTC. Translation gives CASSGQIYGYTF.

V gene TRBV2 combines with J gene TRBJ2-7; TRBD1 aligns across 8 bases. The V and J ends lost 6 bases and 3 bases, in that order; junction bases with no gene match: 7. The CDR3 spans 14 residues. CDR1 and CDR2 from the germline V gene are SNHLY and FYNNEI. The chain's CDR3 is CASRWTGIDYEQYV. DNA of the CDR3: TGTGCCAGCAGATGGACAGGGATCGACTACGAGCAGTACGTC.

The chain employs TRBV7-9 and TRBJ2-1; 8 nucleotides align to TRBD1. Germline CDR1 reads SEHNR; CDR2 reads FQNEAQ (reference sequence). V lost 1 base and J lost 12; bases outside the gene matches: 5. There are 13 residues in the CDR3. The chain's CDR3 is CASSLGTGWRQFF. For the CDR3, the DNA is TGTGCCAGCAGCTTAGGGACAGGGTGGCGGCAGTTCTTC.